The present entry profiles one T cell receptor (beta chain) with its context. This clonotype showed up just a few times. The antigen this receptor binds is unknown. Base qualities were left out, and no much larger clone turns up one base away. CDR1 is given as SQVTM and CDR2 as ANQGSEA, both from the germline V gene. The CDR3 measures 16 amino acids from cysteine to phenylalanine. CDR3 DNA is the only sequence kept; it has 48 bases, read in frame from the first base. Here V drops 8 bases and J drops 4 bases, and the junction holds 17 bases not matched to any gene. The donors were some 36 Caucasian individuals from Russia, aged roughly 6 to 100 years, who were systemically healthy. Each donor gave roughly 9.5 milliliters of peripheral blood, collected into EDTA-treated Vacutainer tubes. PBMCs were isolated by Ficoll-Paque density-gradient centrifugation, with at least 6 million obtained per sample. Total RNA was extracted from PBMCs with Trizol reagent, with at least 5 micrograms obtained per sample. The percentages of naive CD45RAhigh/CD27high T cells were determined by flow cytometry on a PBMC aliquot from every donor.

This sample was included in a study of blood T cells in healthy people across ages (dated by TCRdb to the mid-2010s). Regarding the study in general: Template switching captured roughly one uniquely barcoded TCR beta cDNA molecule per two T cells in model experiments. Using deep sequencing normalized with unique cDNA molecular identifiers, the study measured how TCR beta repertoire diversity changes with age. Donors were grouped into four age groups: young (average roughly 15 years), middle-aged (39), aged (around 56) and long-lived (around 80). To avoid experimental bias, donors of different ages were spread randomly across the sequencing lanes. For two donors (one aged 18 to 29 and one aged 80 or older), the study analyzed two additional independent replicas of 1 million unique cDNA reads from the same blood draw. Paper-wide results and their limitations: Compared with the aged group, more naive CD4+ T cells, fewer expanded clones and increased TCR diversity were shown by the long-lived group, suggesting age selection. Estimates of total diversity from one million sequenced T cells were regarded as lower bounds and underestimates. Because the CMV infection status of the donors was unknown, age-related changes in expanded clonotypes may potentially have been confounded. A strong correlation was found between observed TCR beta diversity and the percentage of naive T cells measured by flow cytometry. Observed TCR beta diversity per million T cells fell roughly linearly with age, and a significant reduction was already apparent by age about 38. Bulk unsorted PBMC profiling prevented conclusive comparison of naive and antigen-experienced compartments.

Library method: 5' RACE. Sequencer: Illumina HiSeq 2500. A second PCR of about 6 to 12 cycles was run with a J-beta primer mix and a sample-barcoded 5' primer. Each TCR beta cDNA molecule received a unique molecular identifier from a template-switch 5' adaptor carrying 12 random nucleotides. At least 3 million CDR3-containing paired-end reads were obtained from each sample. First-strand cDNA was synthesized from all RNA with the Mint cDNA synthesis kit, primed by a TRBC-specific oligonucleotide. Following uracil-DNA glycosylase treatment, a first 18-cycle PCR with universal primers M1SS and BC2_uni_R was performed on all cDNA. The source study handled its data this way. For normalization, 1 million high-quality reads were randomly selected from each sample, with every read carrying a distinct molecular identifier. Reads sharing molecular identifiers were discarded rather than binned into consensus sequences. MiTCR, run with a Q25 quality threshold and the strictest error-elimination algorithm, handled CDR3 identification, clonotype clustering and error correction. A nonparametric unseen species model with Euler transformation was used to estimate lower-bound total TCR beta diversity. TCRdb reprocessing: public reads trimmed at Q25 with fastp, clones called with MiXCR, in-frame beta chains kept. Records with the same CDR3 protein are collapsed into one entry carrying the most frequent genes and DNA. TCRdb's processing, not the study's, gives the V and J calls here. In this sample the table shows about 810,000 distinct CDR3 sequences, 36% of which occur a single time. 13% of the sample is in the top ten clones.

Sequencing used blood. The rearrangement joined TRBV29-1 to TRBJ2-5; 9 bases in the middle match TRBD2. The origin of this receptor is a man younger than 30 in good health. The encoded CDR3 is CSSQPEAGGDRETQYF. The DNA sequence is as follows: TGCAGCTCTCAGCCCGAGGCGGGGGGGGATCGAGAGACCCAGTACTTC.